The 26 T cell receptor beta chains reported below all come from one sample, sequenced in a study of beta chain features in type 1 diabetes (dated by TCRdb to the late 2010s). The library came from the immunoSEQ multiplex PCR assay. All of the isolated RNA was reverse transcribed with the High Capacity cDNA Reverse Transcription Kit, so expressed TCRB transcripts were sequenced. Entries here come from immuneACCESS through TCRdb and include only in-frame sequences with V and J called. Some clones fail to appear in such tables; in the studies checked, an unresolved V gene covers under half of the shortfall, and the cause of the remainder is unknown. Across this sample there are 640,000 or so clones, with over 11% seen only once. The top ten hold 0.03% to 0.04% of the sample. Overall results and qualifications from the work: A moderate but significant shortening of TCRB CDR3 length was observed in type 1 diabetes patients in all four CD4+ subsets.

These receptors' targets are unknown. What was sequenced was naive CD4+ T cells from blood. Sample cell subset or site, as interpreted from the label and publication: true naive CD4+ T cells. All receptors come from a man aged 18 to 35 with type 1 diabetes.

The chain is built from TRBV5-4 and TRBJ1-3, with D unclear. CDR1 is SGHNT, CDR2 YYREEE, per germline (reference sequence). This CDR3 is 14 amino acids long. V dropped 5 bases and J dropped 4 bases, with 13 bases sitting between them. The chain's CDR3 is CASSPGGSGNTIYF. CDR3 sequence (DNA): TGTGCCAGCAGTCCCGGAGGTTCGGGAAACACCATATATTTT.

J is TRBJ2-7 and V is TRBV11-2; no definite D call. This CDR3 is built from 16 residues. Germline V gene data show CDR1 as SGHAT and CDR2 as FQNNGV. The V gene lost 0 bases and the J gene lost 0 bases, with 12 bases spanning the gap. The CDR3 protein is CASSLEVHWSSYEQYF. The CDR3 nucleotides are TGTGCCAGCAGCTTAGAGGTGCACTGGAGCTCCTACGAGCAGTACTTC.

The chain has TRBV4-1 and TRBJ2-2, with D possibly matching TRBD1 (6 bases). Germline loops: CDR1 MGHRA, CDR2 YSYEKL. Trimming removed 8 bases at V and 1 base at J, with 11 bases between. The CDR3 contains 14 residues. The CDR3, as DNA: TGCGCCAGCTCAGGGGTTAGGAACACCGGGGAGCTGTTTTTT. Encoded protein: CASSGVRNTGELFF.

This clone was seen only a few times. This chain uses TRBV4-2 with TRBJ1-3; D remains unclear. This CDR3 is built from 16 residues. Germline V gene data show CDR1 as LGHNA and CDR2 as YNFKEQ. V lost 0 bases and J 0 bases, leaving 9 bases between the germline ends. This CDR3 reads CASSQETSSSGNTIYF. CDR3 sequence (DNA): TGTGCCAGCAGCCAAGAAACGTCCAGCTCTGGAAACACCATATATTTT.

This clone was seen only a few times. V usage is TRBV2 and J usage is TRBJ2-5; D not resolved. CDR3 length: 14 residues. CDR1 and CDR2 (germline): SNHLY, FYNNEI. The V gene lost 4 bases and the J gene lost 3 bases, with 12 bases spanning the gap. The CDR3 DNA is TGTGCCAGCAGTGCTCTCATGGCAGAAGAGACCCAGTACTTC. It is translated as CASSALMAEETQYF.

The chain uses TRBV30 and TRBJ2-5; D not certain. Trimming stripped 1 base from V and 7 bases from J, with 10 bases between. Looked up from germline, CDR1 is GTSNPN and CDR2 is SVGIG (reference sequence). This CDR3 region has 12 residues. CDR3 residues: CAWSGTAVTQYF. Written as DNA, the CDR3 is TGTGCCTGGAGTGGGACGGCGGTGACCCAGTACTTC.

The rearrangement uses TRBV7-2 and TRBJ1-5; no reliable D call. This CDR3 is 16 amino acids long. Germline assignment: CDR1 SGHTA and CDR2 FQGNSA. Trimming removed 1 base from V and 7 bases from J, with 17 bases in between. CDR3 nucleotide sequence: TGTGCCAGCAGCTTAGACTTCTCGGGGATTCGGCAGCCCCAGCATTTT. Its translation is CASSLDFSGIRQPQHF.

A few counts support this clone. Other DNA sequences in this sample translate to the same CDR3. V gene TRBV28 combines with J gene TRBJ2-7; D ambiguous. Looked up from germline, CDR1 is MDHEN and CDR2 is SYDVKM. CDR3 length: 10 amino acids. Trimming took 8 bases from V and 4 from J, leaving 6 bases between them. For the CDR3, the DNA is TGTGCCAGCGGTAATTACGAGCAGTACTTC. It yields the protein CASGNYEQYF.

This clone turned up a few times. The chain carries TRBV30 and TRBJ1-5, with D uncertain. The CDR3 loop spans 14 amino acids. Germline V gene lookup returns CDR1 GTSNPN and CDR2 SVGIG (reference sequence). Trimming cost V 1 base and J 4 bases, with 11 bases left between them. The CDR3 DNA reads TGTGCCTGGAGTGCCGTATTTGGGAATCAGCCCCAGCATTTT. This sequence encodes CAWSAVFGNQPQHF.

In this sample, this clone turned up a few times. CDR3 sequence (DNA): TGCAGCGGTGAGGTATCCGGCAGCTACGAGCAGTACTTC. This codes for CSGEVSGSYEQYF. The chain carries TRBV29-1 and TRBJ2-7, with D unclear. The CDR3 is made up of 13 amino acids. CDR1 and CDR2 from the germline V gene are SQVTM and ANQGSEA. V gave up 7 bases and J gave up 3 bases, with 16 bases separating them.

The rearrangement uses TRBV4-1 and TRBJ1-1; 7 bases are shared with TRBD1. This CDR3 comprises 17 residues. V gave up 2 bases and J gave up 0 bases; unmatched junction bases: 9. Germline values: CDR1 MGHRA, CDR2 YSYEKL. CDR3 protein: CASSQKSPTGLNTEAFF. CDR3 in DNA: TGCGCCAGCAGCCAAAAGTCCCCGACAGGGCTGAACACTGAAGCTTTCTTT.

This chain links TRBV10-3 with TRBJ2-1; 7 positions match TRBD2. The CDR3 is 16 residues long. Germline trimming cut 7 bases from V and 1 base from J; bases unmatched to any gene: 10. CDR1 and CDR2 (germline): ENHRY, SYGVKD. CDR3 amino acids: CAITPRTSVSYNEQFF. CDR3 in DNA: TGTGCCATCACCCCTCGAACTAGCGTATCCTACAATGAGCAGTTCTTC.

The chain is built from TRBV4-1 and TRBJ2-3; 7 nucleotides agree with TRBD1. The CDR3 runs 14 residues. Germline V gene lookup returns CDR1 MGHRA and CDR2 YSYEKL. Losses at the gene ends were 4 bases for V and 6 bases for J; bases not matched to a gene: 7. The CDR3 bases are TGCGCCAGCAGCCCGGGACAGTCTGGGGATACGCAGTATTTT. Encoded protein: CASSPGQSGDTQYF.

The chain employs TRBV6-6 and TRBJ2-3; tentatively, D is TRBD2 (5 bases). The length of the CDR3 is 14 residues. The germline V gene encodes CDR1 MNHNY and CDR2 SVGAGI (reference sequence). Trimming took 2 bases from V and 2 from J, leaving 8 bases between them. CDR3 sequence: CASSYGRATDTQYF. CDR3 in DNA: TGTGCCAGCAGTTACGGGCGGGCCACAGATACGCAGTATTTT.

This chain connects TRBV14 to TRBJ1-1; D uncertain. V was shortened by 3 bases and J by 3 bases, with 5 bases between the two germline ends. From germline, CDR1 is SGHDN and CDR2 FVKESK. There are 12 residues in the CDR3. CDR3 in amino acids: CASSQADTEAFF. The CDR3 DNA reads TGTGCCAGCAGCCAGGCCGACACTGAAGCTTTCTTT. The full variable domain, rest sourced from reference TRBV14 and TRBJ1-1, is EAGVTQFPSHSVIEKGQTVTLRCDPISGHDNLYWYRRVMGKEIKFLLHFVKESKQDESGMPNNRFLAERTGGTYSTLKVQPAELEDSGVYFCASSQADTEAFFGQGTRLTVV.

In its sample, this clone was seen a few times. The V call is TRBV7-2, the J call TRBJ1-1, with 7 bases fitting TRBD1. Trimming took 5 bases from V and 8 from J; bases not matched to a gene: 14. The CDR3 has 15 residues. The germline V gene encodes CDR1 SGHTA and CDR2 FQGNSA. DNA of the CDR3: TGTGCCAGCAGCCCCGACAGGGCCCTTTTGGGAGAAGCTTTCTTT. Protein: CASSPDRALLGEAFF.

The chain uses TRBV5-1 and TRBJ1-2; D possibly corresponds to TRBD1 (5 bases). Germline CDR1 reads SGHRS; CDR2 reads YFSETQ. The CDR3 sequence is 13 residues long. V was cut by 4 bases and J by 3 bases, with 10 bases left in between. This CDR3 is CASSQDTDYGYTF. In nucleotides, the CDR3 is TGCGCCAGCAGCCAGGACACGGACTATGGCTACACCTTC.

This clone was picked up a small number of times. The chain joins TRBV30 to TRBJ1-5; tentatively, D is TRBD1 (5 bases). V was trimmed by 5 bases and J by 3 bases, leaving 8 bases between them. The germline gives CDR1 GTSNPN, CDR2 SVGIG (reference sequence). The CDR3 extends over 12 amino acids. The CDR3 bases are TGTGCCTGGGGCAGGGCCAATCAGCCCCAGCATTTT. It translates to CAWGRANQPQHF. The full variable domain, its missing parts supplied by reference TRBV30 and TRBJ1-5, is SQTIHQWPATLVQPVGSPLSLECTVEGTSNPNLYWYRQAAGRGLQLLFYSVGIGQISSEVPQNLSASRPQDRQFILSSKKLLLSDSGFYLCAWGRANQPQHFGDGTRLSIL.

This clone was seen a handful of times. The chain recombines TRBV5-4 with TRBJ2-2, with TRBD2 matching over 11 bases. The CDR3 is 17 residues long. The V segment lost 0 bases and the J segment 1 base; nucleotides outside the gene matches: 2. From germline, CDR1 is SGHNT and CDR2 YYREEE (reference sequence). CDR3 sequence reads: CASSLATSGGNTGELFF. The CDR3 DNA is TGTGCCAGCAGCTTGGCTACTAGCGGGGGGAACACCGGGGAGCTGTTTTTT. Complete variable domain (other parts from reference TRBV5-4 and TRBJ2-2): ETGVTQSPTHLIKTRGQQVTLRCSSQSGHNTVSWYQQALGQGPQFIFQYYREEENGRGNFPPRFSGLQFPNYSSELNVNALELDDSALYLCASSLATSGGNTGELFFGEGSRLTVL.

The CDR3 sequence is CASSPIGVSTDTQYF. CDR3 DNA sequence: TGTGCCAGCAGCCCGATTGGGGTCAGCACAGATACGCAGTATTTT. J is TRBJ2-3 and V is TRBV7-3; no clear D. V shed 5 bases and J shed 0 bases, with 12 bases lying between them. The CDR3 has 15 residues. The V gene's germline CDR1 is SGHTA and CDR2 FQGTGA.

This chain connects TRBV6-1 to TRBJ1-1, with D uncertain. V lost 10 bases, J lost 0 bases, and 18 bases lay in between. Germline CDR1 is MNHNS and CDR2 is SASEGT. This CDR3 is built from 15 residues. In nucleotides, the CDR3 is TGTGCCACCATTGGATCATGGCAGCTGAACACTGAAGCTTTCTTT. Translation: CATIGSWQLNTEAFF.

CDR3: CSVEEGTSTF. The CDR3 DNA reads TGCAGCGTTGAAGAGGGGACCTCCACCTTC. The chain employs TRBV29-1 and TRBJ1-2; D may be TRBD1 (5 bases). Germline-derived CDR1 and CDR2 are SQVTM and ANQGSEA. The CDR3 has 10 amino acids. The V end was cut by 0 bases, the J end by 13 bases, with 9 bases between.

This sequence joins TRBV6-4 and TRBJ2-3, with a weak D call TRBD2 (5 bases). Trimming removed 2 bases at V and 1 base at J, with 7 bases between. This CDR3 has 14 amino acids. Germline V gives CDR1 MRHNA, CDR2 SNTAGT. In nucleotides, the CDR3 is TGTGCCAGCAGTGACATCGGGGGCACAGATACGCAGTATTTT. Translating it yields CASSDIGGTDTQYF.

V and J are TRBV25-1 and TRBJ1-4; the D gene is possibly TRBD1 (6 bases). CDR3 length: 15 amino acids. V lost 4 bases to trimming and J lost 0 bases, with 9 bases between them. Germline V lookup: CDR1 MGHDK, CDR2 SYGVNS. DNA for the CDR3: TGTGCCAGCAGTGTGTGGACAGCAACTAATGAAAAACTGTTTTTT. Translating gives CASSVWTATNEKLFF.

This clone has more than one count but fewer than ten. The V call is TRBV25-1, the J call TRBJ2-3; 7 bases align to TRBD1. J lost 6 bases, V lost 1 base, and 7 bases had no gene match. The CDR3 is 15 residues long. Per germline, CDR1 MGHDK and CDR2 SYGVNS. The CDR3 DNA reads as TGTGCCAGCAGTGAATTACAGGGCAGGGGGGATACGCAGTATTTT. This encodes CASSELQGRGDTQYF. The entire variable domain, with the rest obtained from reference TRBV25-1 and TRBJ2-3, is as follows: EADIYQTPRYLVIGTGKKITLECSQTMGHDKMYWYQQDPGMELHLIHYSYGVNSTEKGDLSSESTVSRIRTEHFPLTLESARPSHTSQYLCASSELQGRGDTQYFGPGTRLTVL.

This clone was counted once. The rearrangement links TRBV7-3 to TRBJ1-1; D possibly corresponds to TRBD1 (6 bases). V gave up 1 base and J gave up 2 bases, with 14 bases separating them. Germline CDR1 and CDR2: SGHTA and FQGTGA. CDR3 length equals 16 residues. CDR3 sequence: CASSLNPDRRNTEAFF. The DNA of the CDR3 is TGTGCCAGCAGCTTAAACCCTGACAGGCGTAACACTGAAGCTTTCTTT.